The 17 T cell receptor beta chains reported below all come from one sample, sequenced in a study of shared clonotypes between healthy human individuals. Assay used: immunoSEQ multiplex PCR; TCRdb lists only in-frame clones, some missing. Of fewer than 1.8 million clones in the sample, just under 99% were seen once. Sequencing used naive CD4+ T cells sorted from blood. The subset was: CD45RA+ positively selected. The origin of the receptors is a man aged 25 to 45 in good health.

This rearrangement joins TRBV28 to TRBJ2-7, with a tentative D call TRBD2 (7 bases). Trimming took 7 bases from V and 4 from J, leaving 20 bases between them. Germline V CDR1 and CDR2: MDHEN, SYDVKM. The CDR3 consists of 15 residues. CDR3: CASTLLAGARYEQYF. CDR3 nucleotides: TGTGCCAGCACCCTTCTCGCGGGGGCGAGGTACGAGCAGTACTTC. Full variable domain (outside the CDR3, taken from reference TRBV28 and TRBJ2-7): DVKVTQSSRYLVKRTGEKVFLECVQDMDHENMFWYRQDPGLGLRLIYFSYDVKMKEKGDIPEGYSVSREKKERFSLILESASTNQTSMYLCASTLLAGARYEQYFGPGTRLTVT.

The chain joins TRBV4-1 to TRBJ1-1, with a tentative D call TRBD1 (5 bases). The CDR3 totals 14 residues. Germline CDR1 and CDR2: MGHRA and YSYEKL. V was pared by 2 bases and J by 0 bases, with 7 bases between. The CDR3 loop reads CASSQQGLNTEAFF. The CDR3 nucleotides read TGCGCCAGCAGCCAACAGGGCTTGAACACTGAAGCTTTCTTT.

CDR3 bases: TGTGCCAGCAGTGAACAGTTTAACTATGGCTACACCTTC. It yields the protein CASSEQFNYGYTF. The rearrangement uses TRBV6-1 and TRBJ1-2; D unresolved. V lost 2 bases to trimming and J lost 1 base, with 5 bases between them. CDR1 and CDR2 (germline): MNHNS, SASEGT. This CDR3 comprises 13 residues.

The genes are TRBV19 and TRBJ2-7; perhaps TRBD1 as D (5 bases). The V and J ends lost 1 base and 6 bases respectively, with 16 bases between them. Germline V gene sequence: CDR1 LNHDA, CDR2 SQIVND (reference sequence). The CDR3 totals 15 residues. The CDR3 nucleotides are TGTGCCAGTAGTATAGCCACAGTGGGGCGCGCCGAGCAGTACTTC. The encoded protein is CASSIATVGRAEQYF.

The chain employs TRBV6-4 and TRBJ2-6; the D gene could be TRBD1 or TRBD2 (5 bases each). CDR1 and CDR2 from the germline V gene are MRHNA and SNTAGT. The CDR3 covers 17 residues. V was clipped by 4 bases and J by 0 bases, with 13 bases between them. CDR3 sequence reads: CASSADGTGSGANVLTF. The CDR3 DNA reads TGTGCCAGCAGTGCCGATGGGACGGGCTCTGGGGCCAACGTCCTGACTTTC.

The rearrangement links TRBV28 to TRBJ1-1, with 8 bases aligning to TRBD1. There are 15 residues in the CDR3. Germline V gene lookup returns CDR1 MDHEN and CDR2 SYDVKM. V trimming: 5 bases; J trimming: 4 bases; junction bases outside the gene matches: 9. The CDR3 bases are TGTGCCAGCAGTCCGCCGACAGGGGTGGGCACTGAAGCTTTCTTT. The encoded protein is CASSPPTGVGTEAFF.

The chain links TRBV2 to TRBJ2-2; no clear D. Trimming stripped 5 bases from V and 7 bases from J, with 11 bases between. In germline, CDR1 is SNHLY, CDR2 FYNNEI. The CDR3 loop spans 13 amino acids. The CDR3 DNA sequence: TGTGCCAGCAGTACCTTGAGTAGCGGGGAGCTGTTTTTT. This gives the protein CASSTLSSGELFF.

The chain carries TRBV19 and TRBJ2-7; 9 bases agree with TRBD2. The CDR3 is 15 amino acids. The V gene end was trimmed by 5 bases and the J gene end by 4 bases; junction bases not matched to a gene: 9. Germline-derived CDR1 and CDR2 are LNHDA and SQIVND (reference sequence). The CDR3, as DNA: TGTGCCAGTAGTTCAGTGGCTAGCGGGGCGTACGAGCAGTACTTC. Translating it yields CASSSVASGAYEQYF. Full variable domain (missing parts from reference TRBV19 and TRBJ2-7): DGGITQSPKYLFRKEGQNVTLSCEQNLNHDAMYWYRQDPGQGLRLIYYSQIVNDFQKGDIAEGYSVSREKKESFPLTVTSAQKNPTAFYLCASSSVASGAYEQYFGPGTRLTVT.

V and J are TRBV27 and TRBJ2-7, with 8 bases matching TRBD1. V trimming: 6 bases; J trimming: 2 bases; junction bases outside the gene matches: 6. Germline CDR1 reads MNHEY; CDR2 reads SMNVEV (reference sequence). This CDR3 has 14 amino acids. The CDR3, as DNA: TGTGCCAGCAGACCGGACAGGGAACCCTACGAGCAGTACTTC. Its translation: CASRPDREPYEQYF.

This clone was detected once. This chain uses TRBV4-1 with TRBJ2-3, with 9 bases fitting TRBD2. The length of the CDR3 is 16 residues. The trim removed 5 bases at V and 9 bases at J, leaving 15 bases unmatched. Germline V CDR1 and CDR2: MGHRA, YSYEKL. DNA for the CDR3: TGCGCCAGCAGCTCACCCGGGCTAGCGGGAATGAGGACGCAGTATTTT. This encodes CASSSPGLAGMRTQYF.

The genes are TRBV5-1 and TRBJ2-7, with D unresolved. V was pared by 0 bases and J by 4 bases, with 17 bases between. This CDR3 comprises 16 residues. Germline-derived CDR1 and CDR2 are SGHRS and YFSETQ. The CDR3 bases are TGCGCCAGCAGCTTGGCCGGGTACAGAAACTCATACGAGCAGTACTTC. This translates into CASSLAGYRNSYEQYF.

V and J are TRBV5-1 and TRBJ2-5; 8 positions match TRBD2. With 3 bases clipped from V and 4 bases from J, the junction kept 2 bases outside the gene matches. This CDR3 has 13 amino acids. Germline values: CDR1 SGHRS, CDR2 YFSETQ. CDR3 nucleotide sequence: TGCGCCAGCAGCTCCCGGGAGGGAGAGACCCAGTACTTC. Translated, it gives CASSSREGETQYF.

This chain links TRBV10-2 with TRBJ2-7; D not certain. Trimming removed 0 bases at V and 3 bases at J, with 6 bases between. The CDR3 consists of 13 residues. CDR1 is WSHSY and CDR2 is SAAADI in the germline V gene. In nucleotides, the CDR3 is TGCGCCAGCAGTGAGTCGATGGTCTACGAGCAGTACTTC. Amino acids: CASSESMVYEQYF.

The rearrangement links TRBV30 to TRBJ2-5; D may be TRBD1 or TRBD2 (5 bases each). V was pared by 0 bases and J by 5 bases, with 13 bases between. The germline V gene encodes CDR1 GTSNPN and CDR2 SVGIG (reference sequence). CDR3 size: 14 residues. The CDR3 protein is CAWSVQRGGETQYF. The CDR3 DNA reads TGTGCCTGGAGTGTACAACGGGGCGGCGAGACCCAGTACTTC.

V gene TRBV19 combines with J gene TRBJ1-2; 9 nucleotides line up with TRBD1. CDR1 and CDR2 from the germline V gene are LNHDA and SQIVND (reference sequence). The J segment lost 8 bases and the V segment lost 4 bases, leaving 11 bases of the junction unmatched. The CDR3 contains 15 residues. The CDR3: CASSTTRQGEVGYTF. For the CDR3, the DNA is TGTGCCAGTAGTACAACTCGACAGGGGGAAGTGGGCTACACCTTC.

The rearrangement joins TRBV10-1 to TRBJ1-1, with 7 bases lining up with TRBD1. The ends lost 6 bases at V and 7 bases at J; junction bases unmatched: 8. Germline V gene data show CDR1 as WNHNN and CDR2 as SYGVQD (reference sequence). This CDR3 has 13 amino acids. This CDR3 is CASSRTGALEAFF. CDR3 nucleotide sequence: TGCGCCAGCAGCCGCACAGGGGCCCTTGAAGCTTTCTTT.

This clone has just one count. The gene calls are TRBV7-9 and TRBJ2-1, with D maybe TRBD2 (5 bases). Germline-derived CDR1 and CDR2 are SEHNR and FQNEAQ (reference sequence). V gave up 5 bases and J gave up 7 bases, with 9 bases separating them. The CDR3 runs to 12 residues. The CDR3 DNA follows: TGTGCCAGCAGCCCGAGGGCGAATGAGCAGTTCTTC. It encodes CASSPRANEQFF.